The rows below give T cell receptor beta chains drawn from one sample of a study of control samples from healthy donors and cancer patients. Assay: immunoSEQ multiplex PCR; the TCRdb copy retains only in-frame clones and omits some. The sample records around 170,000 clones, 88% being singletons. Sequenced material: blood. These receptors came from a woman in her 30s in good health. Each CDR3 is given with its conserved first and last residue. The D gene is left open where the match is weak.

D: -
J: TRBJ2-3
V: TRBV5-1
DNA: TGCGCCAGCAGCTTGGGCGGGACTCCTAGCACAGATACGCAGTATTTT
CDR3: CASSLGGTPSTDTQYF

D: -
J: TRBJ1-2
V: TRBV4-1
DNA: TGCGCCAGCAGCCAAGTGGGGGCGGAACTTTATGGCTACACCTTC
CDR3: CASSQVGAELYGYTF

D: TRBD2
J: TRBJ2-3
V: TRBV24-1
DNA: TGTGCCACCAGTGCCGGACTAGCGGTTCGTGGTTACACGCAGTATTTT
CDR3: CATSAGLAVRGYTQYF

D: TRBD1
J: TRBJ1-5
V: TRBV7-9
DNA: TGTGCCAGCAGCCGAGGGACTCCGGGACAGATTAATCAGCCCCAGCATTTT
CDR3: CASSRGTPGQINQPQHF

D: TRBD2
J: TRBJ2-7
V: TRBV19
DNA: TGTGCCACCGGCCGGGCTAGCGGGTACGAGCAGTACTTC
CDR3: CATGRASGYEQYF

D: -
J: TRBJ2-1
V: TRBV4-1
DNA: TGCGCCAGCAGCCAAGATGGTCCACAGAACTCCTACAATGAGCAGTTCTTC
CDR3: CASSQDGPQNSYNEQFF

D: -
J: TRBJ1-6
V: TRBV10-1
DNA: TGCGCCAGCAGTGATTCCTTCGGAGGTTCACCCCTCCACTTT
CDR3: CASSDSFGGSPLHF

D: -
J: TRBJ1-1
V: TRBV28
DNA: TGTGCCAGCAGGCGTTGGGGATCGGGGGTAAACACTGAAGCTTTCTTT
CDR3: CASRRWGSGVNTEAFF

D: TRBD1
J: TRBJ2-1
V: TRBV12-5
DNA: TGTGCTAGTGGTTTCGTGACAGGGGGCGGTTGGAATGAGCAGTTCTTC
CDR3: CASGFVTGGGWNEQFF

D: -
J: TRBJ2-5
V: TRBV5-1
DNA: TGCGCCAGCAGCTCCTCCCACCAAGAGACCCAGTACTTC
CDR3: CASSSSHQETQYF

D: TRBD1
J: TRBJ2-5
V: TRBV28
DNA: TGTGCCAGCAGTTCTTCAGGACAGGGTAAAGAGACCCAGTACTTC
CDR3: CASSSSGQGKETQYF

D: TRBD1
J: TRBJ2-5
V: TRBV10-2
DNA: TGCGCCAGCAGTGAAACAGGGGGAGAGACCCAGTACTTC
CDR3: CASSETGGETQYF

D: -
J: TRBJ2-7
V: TRBV29-1
DNA: TGCAGCGCCCGACAGCGTAGCTACGAGCAGTACTTC
CDR3: CSARQRSYEQYF

D: TRBD1
J: TRBJ1-3
V: TRBV7-9
DNA: TGTGCCAGCAGCTTAGCGGGACAGGGCGCTAACACCATATATTTT
CDR3: CASSLAGQGANTIYF

D: TRBD2
J: TRBJ2-1
V: TRBV10-1
DNA: TGCGCCAGCAGTGGGACTAGCTCCTACAATGAGCAGTTCTTC
CDR3: CASSGTSSYNEQFF

D: -
J: TRBJ2-2
V: TRBV19
DNA: TGTGCCAGTAGTATAGGCAGGGGTGGTTTGACCGGGGAGCTGTTTTTT
CDR3: CASSIGRGGLTGELFF

D: TRBD1
J: TRBJ2-1
V: TRBV18
DNA: TGTGCCAGCTCTCTCGGGACAGGGGAAACGGGCGAGCAGTTCTTC
CDR3: CASSLGTGETGEQFF

D: TRBD1
J: TRBJ2-5
V: TRBV19
DNA: TGTGCCAGTAGAGACAGGGGAGAGACCCAGTACTTC
CDR3: CASRDRGETQYF

D: -
J: TRBJ1-2
V: TRBV6-5
DNA: TGTGCCAGCAGCCCCTACAGGGAAGGCTATGGCTACACCTTC
CDR3: CASSPYREGYGYTF

D: -
J: TRBJ2-5
V: TRBV4-1
DNA: TGCGCCAGCAGCCTAGACGGGTACCAAGAGACCCAGTACTTC
CDR3: CASSLDGYQETQYF

D: TRBD1
J: TRBJ2-7
V: TRBV5-1
DNA: TGCGCCAGCAGCGGAGGGGGACAGGTCCTATCCTACGAGCAGTACTTC
CDR3: CASSGGGQVLSYEQYF

D: -
J: TRBJ2-2
V: TRBV6-6
DNA: TGTGCCAGCAGGTTGACGGAGCGTTTGGGGGAGCTGTTTTTT
CDR3: CASRLTERLGELFF

D: -
J: TRBJ2-3
V: TRBV7-2
DNA: TGTGCCAGCAGCTTGGGGTTGGATACGCAGTATTTT
CDR3: CASSLGLDTQYF

D: -
J: TRBJ2-2
V: TRBV5-4
DNA: TGTGCCAGCAGCGGAACAGGGTACACCGGGGAGCTGTTTTTT
CDR3: CASSGTGYTGELFF

D: -
J: TRBJ2-2
V: TRBV2
DNA: TGTGCCAGCACTAAAGGACAGAACACCGGGGAGCTGTTTTTT
CDR3: CASTKGQNTGELFF

D: -
J: TRBJ2-5
V: TRBV20-1
DNA: TGCAGTGCTAGTCGGCGGGGGCGAGAGACCCAGTACTTC
CDR3: CSASRRGRETQYF

D: -
J: TRBJ1-1
V: TRBV19
DNA: TGTGCCAGTAACCCTATAGGCGGCGGTTTTCTCACTGAAGCTTTCTTT
CDR3: CASNPIGGGFLTEAFF

D: -
J: TRBJ2-5
V: TRBV6-5
DNA: TGTGCCAGCACCTCGACAGTTCAAGAGACCCAGTACTTC
CDR3: CASTSTVQETQYF

D: -
J: TRBJ1-6
V: TRBV9
DNA: TGTGCCAGCAGCCTCTCAGGGGTTAATTCACCCCTCCACTTT
CDR3: CASSLSGVNSPLHF

D: -
J: TRBJ1-5
V: TRBV6-6
DNA: TGTGCCAGCAGTTCCCACCTCGGACGGATCTATCAGCCCCAGCATTTT
CDR3: CASSSHLGRIYQPQHF

D: -
J: TRBJ2-5
V: TRBV18
DNA: TGTGCCAGCTCCCGCCCGGGCGGGCAAGAGACCCAGTACTTC
CDR3: CASSRPGGQETQYF